This T cell receptor (beta chain) was identified in a study of T-cell reconstitution after alpha-beta-depleted transplantation in children. Library preparation (for TCRbeta) was performed with unique molecular identifiers. TCRdb re-called the PCR reads with MiXCR, one entry per CDR3 protein. The sample includes 420,000 or so distinct CDR3 sequences, approximately 10% seen only once; the top ten take nearly 5.5%. V lost 3 bases, J lost 2 bases, and 8 bases lay in between. Germline CDR1 reads MGHRA; CDR2 reads YSYEKL. The length of the CDR3 is 13 residues. The receptor was isolated from a human donor who donated a stem cell graft to a child with acute myeloid leukemia. This rearrangement joins TRBV4-1 to TRBJ2-7; D gene unclear. Sample: PBMCs from the stem cell graft donor, taken from the stem cell graft. The CDR3, as DNA: TGCGCCAGCAGCCAGGCAGAGACCTACGAGCAGTACTTC. Amino acid sequence: CASSQAETYEQYF.